This entry is about one TCR beta chain. As yet, its antigen is unknown. This sample was included in a study of cytomegalovirus exposure and HLA in healthy donors. Libraries were prepared by immunoSEQ multiplex PCR; TCRdb keeps only in-frame clonotypes and omits some of them. The table records about 160,000 clones, just under 90% of them present only once. Germline CDR1 reads SEHNR; CDR2 reads FQNEAQ (reference sequence). This CDR3 spans 14 amino acids. The ends were cut back, 0 bases at V and 2 bases at J, with 8 bases in the middle. Overall study results and limits: Listed as cytomegalovirus-associated were 150 or so TCR beta chains. Some public TCRs appeared in many individuals, while most sequences were rare. Subsequent analysis showed first-cohort TCR clusters tending to co-occur in some 120 validation repertoires.

V gene TRBV7-9 combines with J gene TRBJ2-7, with D tentatively TRBD2 (5 bases). Sequencing was performed on PBMCs. This TCR was recovered from a woman aged 18-29 years in good health and CMV-seropositive. In DNA, the CDR3 is TGTGCCAGCAGCTTAGCAGCGGTACCCTACGAGCAGTACTTC. It is translated as CASSLAAVPYEQYF.